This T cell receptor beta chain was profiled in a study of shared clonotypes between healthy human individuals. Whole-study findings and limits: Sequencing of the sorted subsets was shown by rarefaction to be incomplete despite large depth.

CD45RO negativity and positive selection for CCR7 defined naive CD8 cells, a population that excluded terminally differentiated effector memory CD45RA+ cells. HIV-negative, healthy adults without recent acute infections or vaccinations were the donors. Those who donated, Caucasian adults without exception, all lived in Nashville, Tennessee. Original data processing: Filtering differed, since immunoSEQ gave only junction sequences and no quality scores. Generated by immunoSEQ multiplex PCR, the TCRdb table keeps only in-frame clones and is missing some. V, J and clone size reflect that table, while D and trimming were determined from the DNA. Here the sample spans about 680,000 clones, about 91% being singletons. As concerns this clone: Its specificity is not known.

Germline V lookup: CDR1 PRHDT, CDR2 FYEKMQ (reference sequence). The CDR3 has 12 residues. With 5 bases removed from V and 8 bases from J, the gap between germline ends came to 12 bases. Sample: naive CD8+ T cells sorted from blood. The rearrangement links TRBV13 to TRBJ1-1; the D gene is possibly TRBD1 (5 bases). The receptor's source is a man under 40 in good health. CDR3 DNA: TGTGCCAGCAGCGGCGACAGTATCGAAGCTTTCTTT. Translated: CASSGDSIEAFF.